Given below is one TCR beta chain in context. The CDR3 is 16 amino acids. V gave up 1 base and J gave up 4 bases; unmatched junction bases: 6. CDR1 and CDR2 from the germline V gene are LNHDA and SQIVND (reference sequence). This sample was taken from a study of control samples from healthy donors and cancer patients. Profiling relied on immunoSEQ multiplex PCR, and the TCRdb table lists in-frame clones only, not all of them. Among 150,000 to 180,000 clones listed, about 94% were seen once. The material sequenced was blood. This receptor was obtained from a man in his forties in good health. The chain joins TRBV19 to TRBJ2-7; 11 bases agree with TRBD1. The CDR3 DNA reads as TGTGCCAGTAGTATAGTAAGGACAGGGGGCATGTACGAGCAGTACTTC. Translating gives CASSIVRTGGMYEQYF.